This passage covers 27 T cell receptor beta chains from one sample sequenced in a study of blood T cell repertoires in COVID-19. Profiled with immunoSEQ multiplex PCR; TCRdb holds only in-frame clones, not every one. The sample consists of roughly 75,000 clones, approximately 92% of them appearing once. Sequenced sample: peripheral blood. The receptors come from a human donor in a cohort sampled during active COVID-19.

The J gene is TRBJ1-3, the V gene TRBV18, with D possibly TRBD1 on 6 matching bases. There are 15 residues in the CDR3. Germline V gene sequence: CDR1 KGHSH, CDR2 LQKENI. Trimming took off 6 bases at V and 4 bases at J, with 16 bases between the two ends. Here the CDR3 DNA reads TGTGCCAGCTCCCCGGGCCGACAGGAGGGAAACACCATATATTTT. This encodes CASSPGRQEGNTIYF.

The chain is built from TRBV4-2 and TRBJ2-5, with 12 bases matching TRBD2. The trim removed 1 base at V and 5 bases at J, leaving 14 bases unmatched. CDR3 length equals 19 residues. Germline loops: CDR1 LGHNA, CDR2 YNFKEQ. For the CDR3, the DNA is TGTGCCAGCAGCCAAGGGGATCTGGACCTAGCGGGGGGGTCCGAGACCCAGTACTTC. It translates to CASSQGDLDLAGGSETQYF.

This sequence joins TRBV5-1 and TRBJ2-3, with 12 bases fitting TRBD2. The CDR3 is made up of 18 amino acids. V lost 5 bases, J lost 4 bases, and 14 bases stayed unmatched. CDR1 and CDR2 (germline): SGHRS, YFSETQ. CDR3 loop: CASSSGLAGGTGADTQYF. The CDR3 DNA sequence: TGCGCCAGCAGTTCCGGGCTAGCGGGGGGGACGGGCGCAGATACGCAGTATTTT.

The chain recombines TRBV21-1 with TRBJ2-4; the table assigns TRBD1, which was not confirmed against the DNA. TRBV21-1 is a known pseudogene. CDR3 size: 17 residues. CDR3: CASKGDRRICAKNIQYF. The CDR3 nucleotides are TGTGCCAGCAAGGGGGATAGACGGATTTGCGCCAAAAACATTCAGTACTTC.

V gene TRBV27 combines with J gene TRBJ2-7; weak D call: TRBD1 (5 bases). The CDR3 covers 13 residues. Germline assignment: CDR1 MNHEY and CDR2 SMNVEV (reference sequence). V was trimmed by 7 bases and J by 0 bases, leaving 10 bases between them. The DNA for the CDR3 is TGTGCCAGCAAGGGGTTCCGCTCCTACGAGCAGTACTTC. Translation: CASKGFRSYEQYF.

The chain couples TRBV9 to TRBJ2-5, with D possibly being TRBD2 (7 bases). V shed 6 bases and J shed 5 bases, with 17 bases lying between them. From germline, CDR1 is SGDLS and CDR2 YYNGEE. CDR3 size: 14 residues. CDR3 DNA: TGTGCCAGCAACCGGGGGGCCCCGCATGAGACCCAGTACTTC. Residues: CASNRGAPHETQYF.

This chain's CDR3 is CASSRGQGYSYEQYF. CDR3 bases: TGTGCCAGCAGCCGTGGACAGGGGTATTCCTACGAGCAGTACTTC. The chain employs TRBV27 and TRBJ2-7, with 9 bases identical to TRBD1. Germline V lookup: CDR1 MNHEY, CDR2 SMNVEV (reference sequence). V gave up 6 bases and J gave up 1 base; unmatched junction bases: 7. The CDR3 is 15 residues long.

CDR3 in amino acids: CASSPITSGVGEQYF. The CDR3 region has the DNA TGTGCCAGCAGTCCAATAACTAGCGGAGTGGGCGAGCAGTACTTC. The chain couples TRBV2 to TRBJ2-7; 8 nucleotides match TRBD2. CDR1 is SNHLY and CDR2 is FYNNEI in the germline V gene. CDR3 size: 15 residues. V dropped 5 bases and J dropped 6; count of bases not matched to a gene: 12.

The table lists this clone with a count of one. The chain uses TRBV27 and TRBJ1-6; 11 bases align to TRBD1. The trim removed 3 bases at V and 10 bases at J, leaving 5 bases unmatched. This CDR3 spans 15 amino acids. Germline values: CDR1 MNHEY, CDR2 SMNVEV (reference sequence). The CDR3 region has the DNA TGTGCCAGCAGTTTTTCGGACAGGGGGCTCTCACCCCTCCACTTT. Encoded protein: CASSFSDRGLSPLHF.

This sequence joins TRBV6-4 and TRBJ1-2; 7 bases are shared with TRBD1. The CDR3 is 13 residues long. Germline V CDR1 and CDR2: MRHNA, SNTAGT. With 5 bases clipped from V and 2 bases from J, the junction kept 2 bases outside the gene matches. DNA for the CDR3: TGTGCCAGCAGTTCGGGACAGAACTATGGCTACACCTTC. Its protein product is CASSSGQNYGYTF.

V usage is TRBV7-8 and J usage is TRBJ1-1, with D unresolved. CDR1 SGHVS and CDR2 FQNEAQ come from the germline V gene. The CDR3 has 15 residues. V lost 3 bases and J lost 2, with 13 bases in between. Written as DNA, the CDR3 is TGTGCCAGCAGCTTGAATCCGGGATACAACACTGAAGCTTTCTTT. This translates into CASSLNPGYNTEAFF.

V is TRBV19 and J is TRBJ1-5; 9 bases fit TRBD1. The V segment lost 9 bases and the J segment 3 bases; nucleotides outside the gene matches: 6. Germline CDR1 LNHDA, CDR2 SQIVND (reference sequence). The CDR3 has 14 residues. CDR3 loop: CARAGTGSNQPQHF. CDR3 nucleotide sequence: TGTGCCAGAGCCGGGACAGGGTCCAATCAGCCCCAGCATTTT.

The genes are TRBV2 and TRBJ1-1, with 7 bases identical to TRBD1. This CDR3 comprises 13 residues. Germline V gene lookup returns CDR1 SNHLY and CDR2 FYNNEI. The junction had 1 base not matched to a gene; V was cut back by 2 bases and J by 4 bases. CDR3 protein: CASSESGGTEAFF. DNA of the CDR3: TGTGCCAGCAGTGAATCAGGGGGCACTGAAGCTTTCTTT. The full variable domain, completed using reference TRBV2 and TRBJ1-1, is EPEVTQTPSHQVTQMGQEVILRCVPISNHLYFYWYRQILGQKVEFLVSFYNNEISEKSEIFDDQFSVERPDGSNFTLKIRSTKLEDSAMYFCASSESGGTEAFFGQGTRLTVV.

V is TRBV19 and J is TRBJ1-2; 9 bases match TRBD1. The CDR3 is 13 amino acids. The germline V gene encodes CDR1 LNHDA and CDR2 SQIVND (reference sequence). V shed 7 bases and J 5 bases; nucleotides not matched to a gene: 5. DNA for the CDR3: TGTGCCAGTACCGAGGGACAGGGTTATGGCTACACCTTC. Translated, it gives CASTEGQGYGYTF.

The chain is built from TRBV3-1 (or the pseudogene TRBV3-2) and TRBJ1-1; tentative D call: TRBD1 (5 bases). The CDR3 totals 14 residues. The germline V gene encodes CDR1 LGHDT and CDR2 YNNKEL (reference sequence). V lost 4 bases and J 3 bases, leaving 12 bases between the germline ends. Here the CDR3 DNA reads TGTGCCAGCAGCCCCCTGATCAGGGACACTGAAGCTTTCTTT. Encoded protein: CASSPLIRDTEAFF.

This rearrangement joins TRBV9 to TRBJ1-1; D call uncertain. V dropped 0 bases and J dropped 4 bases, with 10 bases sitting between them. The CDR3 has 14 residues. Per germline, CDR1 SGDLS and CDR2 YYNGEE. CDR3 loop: CASSVGPRGTEAFF. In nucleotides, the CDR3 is TGTGCCAGCAGCGTAGGACCCCGCGGCACTGAAGCTTTCTTT.

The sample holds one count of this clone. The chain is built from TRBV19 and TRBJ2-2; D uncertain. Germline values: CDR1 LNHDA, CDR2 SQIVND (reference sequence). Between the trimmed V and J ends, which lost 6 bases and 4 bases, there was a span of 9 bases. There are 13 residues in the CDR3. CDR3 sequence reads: CASRQRITGELFF. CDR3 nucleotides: TGTGCCAGTAGACAGAGAATCACCGGGGAGCTGTTTTTT.

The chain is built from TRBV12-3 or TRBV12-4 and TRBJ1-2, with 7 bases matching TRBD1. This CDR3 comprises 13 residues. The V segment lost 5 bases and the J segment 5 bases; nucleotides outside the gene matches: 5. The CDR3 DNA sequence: TGTGCCAGCAGTCCGAGGGACAGTTATGGCTACACCTTC. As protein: CASSPRDSYGYTF.

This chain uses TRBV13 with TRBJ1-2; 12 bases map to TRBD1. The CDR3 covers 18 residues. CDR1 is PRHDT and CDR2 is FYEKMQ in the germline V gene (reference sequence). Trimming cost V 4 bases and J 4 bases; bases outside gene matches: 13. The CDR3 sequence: CASSSAPGQGAVRYGYTF. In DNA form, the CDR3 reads TGTGCCAGCAGCTCCGCCCCGGGACAGGGGGCTGTACGCTATGGCTACACCTTC.

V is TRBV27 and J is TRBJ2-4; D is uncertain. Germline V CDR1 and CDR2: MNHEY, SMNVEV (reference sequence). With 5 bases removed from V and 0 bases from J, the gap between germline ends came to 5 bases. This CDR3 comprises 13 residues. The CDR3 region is CASSSLAKNIQYF. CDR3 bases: TGTGCCAGCAGTAGCCTAGCCAAAAACATTCAGTACTTC.

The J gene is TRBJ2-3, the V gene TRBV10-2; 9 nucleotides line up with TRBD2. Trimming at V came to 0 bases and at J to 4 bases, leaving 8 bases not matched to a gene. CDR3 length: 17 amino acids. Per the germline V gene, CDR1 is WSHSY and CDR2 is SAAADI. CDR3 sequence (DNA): TGCGCCAGCAGTGAGTCGCGGGGGGGCTTCGAGGCAGATACGCAGTATTTT. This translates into CASSESRGGFEADTQYF.

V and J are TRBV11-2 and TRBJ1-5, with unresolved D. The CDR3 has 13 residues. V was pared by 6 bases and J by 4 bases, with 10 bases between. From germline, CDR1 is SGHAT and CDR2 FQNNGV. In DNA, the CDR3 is TGTGCCAGCAGTGTTTCAGAAAATCAGCCCCAGCATTTT. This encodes CASSVSENQPQHF.

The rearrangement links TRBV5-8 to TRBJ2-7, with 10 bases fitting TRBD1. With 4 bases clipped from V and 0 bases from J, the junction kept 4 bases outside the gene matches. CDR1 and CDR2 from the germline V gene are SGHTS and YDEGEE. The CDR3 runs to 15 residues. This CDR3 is CASSRTGGRSYEQYF. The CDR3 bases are TGTGCCAGCAGCCGGACAGGGGGTCGCTCCTACGAGCAGTACTTC.

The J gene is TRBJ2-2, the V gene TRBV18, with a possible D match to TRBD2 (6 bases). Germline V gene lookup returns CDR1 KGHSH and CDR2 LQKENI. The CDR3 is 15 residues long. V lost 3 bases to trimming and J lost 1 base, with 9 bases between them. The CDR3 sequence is CASSPPGLNTGELFF. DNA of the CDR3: TGTGCCAGCTCACCCCCGGGACTGAACACCGGGGAGCTGTTTTTT.

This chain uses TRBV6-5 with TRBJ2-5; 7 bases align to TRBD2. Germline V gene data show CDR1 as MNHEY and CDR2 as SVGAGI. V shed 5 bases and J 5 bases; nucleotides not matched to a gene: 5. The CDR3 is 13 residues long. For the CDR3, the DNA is TGTGCCAGCAGTAGACTAGCTGAGGAGACCCAGTACTTC. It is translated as CASSRLAEETQYF.

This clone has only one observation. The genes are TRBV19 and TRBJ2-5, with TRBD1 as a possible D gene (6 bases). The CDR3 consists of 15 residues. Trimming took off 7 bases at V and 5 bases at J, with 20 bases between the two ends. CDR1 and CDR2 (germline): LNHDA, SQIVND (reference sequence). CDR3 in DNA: TGTGCCAGTAAAAGCGTATATGGGGGCGAGGAGACCCAGTACTTC. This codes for CASKSVYGGEETQYF.

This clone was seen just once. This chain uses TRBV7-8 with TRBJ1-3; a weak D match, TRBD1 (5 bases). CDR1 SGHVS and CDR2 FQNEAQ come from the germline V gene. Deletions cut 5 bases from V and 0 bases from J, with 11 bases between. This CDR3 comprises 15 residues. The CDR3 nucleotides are TGTGCCAGCAGCCCCACAGGTCGCTCTGGAAACACCATATATTTT. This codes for CASSPTGRSGNTIYF.